The TCR beta chain under discussion was sequenced for a study of response to subunit inactivated influenza vaccine. The study's findings and limits: Authors suggested that a seasonal influenza vaccination recruits few new T cells each time.

This clonotype was counted only a few times. Its antigen is unidentified. TCRdb passed the RT-PCR reads through MiXCR, listing each CDR3 protein once. This sample has about 780,000 distinct CDR3 sequences; 18% occur once, and the top ten carry about a tenth. The germline CDR1 and CDR2 sequences are SGHRS and YFSETQ. The CDR3 is 14 amino acids. Trimming cost V 6 bases and J 1 base, with 11 bases left between them. This specimen consisted of PBMCs from blood, obtained roughly 5 days after vaccination. The origin of this receptor is a man in his fifties or sixties who received an inactivated influenza vaccine. V and J are TRBV5-1 and TRBJ2-1; TRBD2 might be the D (5 bases). In DNA, the CDR3 is TGCGCCAGCACAGTCCGGGGATCCTACAATGAGCAGTTCTTC. Protein sequence: CASTVRGSYNEQFF.